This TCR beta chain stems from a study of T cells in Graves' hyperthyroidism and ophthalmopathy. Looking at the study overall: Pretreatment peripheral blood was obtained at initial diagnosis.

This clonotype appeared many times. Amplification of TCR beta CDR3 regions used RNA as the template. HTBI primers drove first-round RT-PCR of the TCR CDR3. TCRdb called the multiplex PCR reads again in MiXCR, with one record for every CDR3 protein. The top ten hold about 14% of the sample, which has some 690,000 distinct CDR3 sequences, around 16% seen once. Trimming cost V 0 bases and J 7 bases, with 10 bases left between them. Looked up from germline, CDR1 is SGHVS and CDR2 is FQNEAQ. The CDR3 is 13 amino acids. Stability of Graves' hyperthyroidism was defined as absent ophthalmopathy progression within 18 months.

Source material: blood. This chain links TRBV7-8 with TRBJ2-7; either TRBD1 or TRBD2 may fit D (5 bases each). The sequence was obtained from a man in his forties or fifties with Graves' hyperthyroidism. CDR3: CASSLAGGREQYF. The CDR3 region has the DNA TGTGCCAGCAGCTTAGCTGGGGGACGGGAGCAGTACTTC.